The subject of this entry is one T cell receptor beta chain. As to time point: pretreatment peripheral blood. The data are from a study of PD-L1 blockade in urothelial cancer. The J segment lost 3 bases and the V segment lost 5 bases, leaving 3 bases of the junction unmatched. This CDR3 contains 15 residues. CDR1 is LGHNT and CDR2 is FRNRAP in the germline V gene. Profiling relied on immunoSEQ multiplex PCR, and the TCRdb table lists in-frame clones only, not all of them. The sample shows about 39,000 clones, roughly nine tenths of them seen only once. This sample comprised PBMCs, obtained around atezolizumab (anti-PD-L1) treatment. The rearrangement links TRBV12-5 to TRBJ2-1, with 11 nucleotides matching TRBD2. This clonotype was obtained from a woman aged 55 to 70 with urothelial cancer. The CDR3 region is CASGPGLAVYNEQFF. In DNA, the CDR3 is TGTGCTAGTGGTCCGGGACTAGCGGTCTACAATGAGCAGTTCTTC.